The 25 T cell receptor beta chains reported below all come from one sample, sequenced in a study of human T cells and chemical hapten exposure. TCRdb itself ran the RACE reads through MiXCR, one entry per CDR3 protein. Among more than 250,000 distinct CDR3 sequences listed, roughly 7.7% were seen once. Described time point: pre-sensitization, week 0. Documented treatment: therapeutic diphenylcyclopropenone sensitization with weekly scalp DPC. The source was whole blood, collected in connection with sensitization to the hapten diphenylcyclopropenone (DPC). All receptors derive from a man between 18 and 35 years old with alopecia areata. Some clones in this sample may be carry-over from other donors' samples.

This clonotype came up a few times. The genes are TRBV28 and TRBJ2-5, with TRBD2 identical over 12 bases. The CDR3 has 14 amino acids. The V gene's germline CDR1 is MDHEN and CDR2 SYDVKM. Trimming at V came to 4 bases and at J to 5 bases, leaving 2 bases not matched to a gene. The CDR3 sequence: CASSSGTSGETQYF. CDR3 in DNA: TGTGCCAGCAGTTCCGGGACTAGCGGGGAGACCCAGTACTTC.

The gene calls are TRBV6-5 and TRBJ2-3, with no clear D. Trimming cost V 7 bases and J 0 bases, with 23 bases left between them. CDR1 and CDR2 (germline): MNHEY, SVGAGI. The CDR3 contains 18 residues. The CDR3 DNA is TGTGCCAGCACCTCCTCAGTAGGCAAACAGACTAGCACAGATACGCAGTATTTT. The encoded protein is CASTSSVGKQTSTDTQYF.

The sample holds a few counts of this clonotype. The rearrangement joins TRBV12-3 or TRBV12-4 to TRBJ2-1; D gene uncertain. Trimming pared 5 bases from V and 10 bases from J, leaving 15 bases between. The CDR3 loop spans 13 amino acids. CDR3 sequence reads: CASSPDGDYEQFF. The CDR3 DNA is TGTGCCAGCAGTCCCGATGGGGATTACGAGCAGTTCTTC.

This clonotype has only a few counts. This chain links TRBV2 with TRBJ2-7; 11 positions match TRBD1. The CDR3 totals 16 residues. V lost 3 bases, J lost 2 bases, and 6 bases stayed unmatched. The germline V gene has CDR1 SNHLY and CDR2 FYNNEI. The CDR3 here is CASSEGTGGPPYEQYV. The CDR3, as DNA: TGTGCCAGCAGTGAGGGGACAGGGGGTCCGCCCTACGAGCAGTACGTC.

This clonotype has a count of ten or more. The V and J genes are TRBV12-3 or TRBV12-4 and TRBJ1-6; D may be TRBD1 (6 bases). This CDR3 has 12 residues. With 6 bases removed from V and 9 bases from J, the gap between germline ends came to 9 bases. For the CDR3, the DNA is TGTGCCAGCAGCTCAGGGGTTTCACCCCTCCACTTT. Protein product: CASSSGVSPLHF.

This clonotype showed up just a few times. The chain recombines TRBV12-3 or TRBV12-4 with TRBJ2-3, with 10 bases that match TRBD2. The CDR3 sequence is 15 residues long. Unmatched junction bases numbered 7, after V lost 4 bases and J lost 6 bases. As DNA, the CDR3 is TGTGCCAGCAGTTCATCTAGCGGGGGCCATGATACGCAGTATTTT. Encoded protein: CASSSSSGGHDTQYF.

This clonotype has a count of ten or more. The genes are TRBV29-1 and TRBJ1-6, with D perhaps TRBD1 (5 bases). CDR3 length equals 13 residues. V was shortened by 7 bases and J by 7 bases, with 14 bases between the two germline ends. Looked up from germline, CDR1 is SQVTM and CDR2 is ANQGSEA. This CDR3 is CSAKQGYNSPLHF. The DNA for the CDR3 is TGCAGCGCCAAGCAGGGATACAATTCACCCCTCCACTTT.

In its sample, this clonotype was seen a few times. The V and J genes are TRBV29-1 and TRBJ1-2; no reliable D call. The CDR3 is 12 residues long. Germline lookup yields CDR1 SQVTM and CDR2 ANQGSEA. Trimming removed 6 bases from V and 2 bases from J, with 10 bases in between. The CDR3 loop is CSVYWENYGYTF. As DNA, the CDR3 is TGCAGCGTGTACTGGGAGAACTATGGCTACACCTTC.

This chain joins TRBV20-1 and TRBJ1-1; D gene ambiguous. The V gene lost 3 bases and the J gene lost 1 base, with 9 bases spanning the gap. In germline, CDR1 is DFQATT, CDR2 SNEGSKA (reference sequence). This CDR3 is 13 amino acids long. The CDR3 nucleotides read TGCAGTGCTAGTCTTCCGAAGAACACTGAAGCTTTCTTT. It translates to CSASLPKNTEAFF.

The sample holds a few counts of this clonotype. DNA for the CDR3: TGTGCCAGCAGCTTATCTATGATTAGTACAGATACGCAGTATTTT. The encoded protein is CASSLSMISTDTQYF. This rearrangement joins TRBV7-6 to TRBJ2-3; D is undetermined. Per germline, CDR1 SGHVS and CDR2 FNYEAQ. The CDR3 sequence is 15 residues long. Trimming stripped 2 bases from V and 3 bases from J, with 12 bases between.

In this sample, this clonotype turned up many times. The chain uses TRBV4-1 and TRBJ2-1; 7 bases match TRBD2. This CDR3 region has 14 residues. Germline V gene data show CDR1 as MGHRA and CDR2 as YSYEKL. Losses at the gene ends were 4 bases for V and 5 bases for J; bases not matched to a gene: 5. CDR3 region: CASSRLAVHNEQFF. CDR3 in DNA: TGCGCCAGCAGCCGGCTAGCGGTTCACAATGAGCAGTTCTTC.

The rearrangement joins TRBV20-1 to TRBJ2-7; 8 bases align to TRBD2. V lost 3 bases to trimming and J lost 6 bases; unmatched junction nucleotides: 7. The CDR3 length is 13 residues. CDR1 and CDR2 (germline): DFQATT, SNEGSKA (reference sequence). The CDR3 region has the DNA TGCAGTGCTAGGTCGGGACTAGATAGCGAGCAGTACGTC. This encodes CSARSGLDSEQYV.

In the case of this clonotype: One end of the junction is discordant with germline, which a read error may explain. This chain connects TRBV2 to TRBJ2-5; D is unclear. Germline V gene sequence: CDR1 SNHLY, CDR2 FYNNEI. There are 10 residues in the CDR3. CDR3 in amino acids: CASREETQYF. The CDR3 nucleotides are TGTGCCAGCAGGGAAGAGACCCAGTACTTC.

This clonotype was counted between two and nine times. This rearrangement joins TRBV5-1 to TRBJ2-3, with 8 bases matching TRBD1. From germline, CDR1 is SGHRS and CDR2 YFSETQ. Unmatched junction bases numbered 7, after V lost 4 bases and J lost 3 bases. CDR3 length equals 15 residues. Here the CDR3 reads CASSPRGQGTDTQYF. In nucleotides, the CDR3 is TGCGCCAGCAGCCCTAGAGGACAGGGTACAGATACGCAGTATTTT.

This clonotype was found a few times. The chain joins TRBV9 to TRBJ2-7; tentatively, D is TRBD1 (5 bases). V gave up 0 bases and J gave up 2 bases, with 12 bases separating them. The germline CDR1 and CDR2 sequences are SGDLS and YYNGEE. The CDR3 totals 15 residues. CDR3 nucleotide sequence: TGTGCCAGCAGCGTAGGAGGCGACAGAGCCTACGAGCAGTACTTC. The encoded protein is CASSVGGDRAYEQYF.

The chain uses TRBV12-5 and TRBJ1-1; D is ambiguous. This CDR3 is built from 12 residues. V was pared by 4 bases and J by 2 bases, with 5 bases between. CDR1 and CDR2 (germline): LGHNT, FRNRAP. The CDR3 loop is CASGSDNTEAFF. For the CDR3, the DNA is TGTGCTAGTGGTTCGGATAACACTGAAGCTTTCTTT.

This clonotype was recorded at least ten times. The V and J genes are TRBV24-1 and TRBJ2-2; TRBD1 agrees at 8 bases. The CDR3 has 15 amino acids. CDR1 KGHDR and CDR2 SFDVKD come from the germline V gene. After removal of 3 bases from V and 3 bases from J, the junction contained 2 bases not matched to a gene. The CDR3 bases are TGTGCCACCAGTGATCACAGGGGGGACACCGGGGAGCTGTTTTTT. This translates into CATSDHRGDTGELFF.

This clonotype was recorded many times. This sequence joins TRBV9 and TRBJ1-5; 10 bases line up with TRBD1. The germline CDR1 and CDR2 sequences are SGDLS and YYNGEE. This CDR3 has 15 residues. V lost 3 bases, J lost 5 bases, and 5 bases stayed unmatched. CDR3 nucleotides: TGTGCCAGCAGCGGACAGGGGGCTAACGATCAGCCCCAGCATTTT. The encoded protein is CASSGQGANDQPQHF.

This chain links TRBV7-9 with TRBJ2-5, with D tentatively TRBD2 (6 bases). The CDR3 loop spans 15 amino acids. Germline V gene data show CDR1 as SEHNR and CDR2 as FQNEAQ (reference sequence). Trimming left V 8 bases short and J 2 bases short, with 18 bases between. The CDR3 DNA reads TGTGCCAGCGCCCCTAGCGCCTTAGCTCAAGAGACCCAGTACTTC. It is translated as CASAPSALAQETQYF.

Ten or more counts support this clonotype. The chain uses TRBV6-5 and TRBJ2-5; no reliable D call. Germline V gene lookup returns CDR1 MNHEY and CDR2 SVGAGI. The CDR3 runs to 12 residues. The DNA of the CDR3 is TGTGCTCTAGGGAACCATCAAGAGACCCAGTACTTC. Translation: CALGNHQETQYF.

This clonotype was found a few times. V and J are TRBV28 and TRBJ1-5; no reliable D call. With 5 bases removed from V and 8 bases from J, the gap between germline ends came to 19 bases. The V gene's germline CDR1 is MDHEN and CDR2 SYDVKM. The CDR3 totals 15 residues. The chain's CDR3 is CASSPSVPDEEPQHF. DNA for the CDR3: TGTGCCAGCAGTCCGTCGGTCCCCGACGAGGAGCCCCAGCATTTT.

This clonotype was seen only a few times. The V and J genes are TRBV28 and TRBJ1-3; D gene uncertain. CDR1 and CDR2 (germline): MDHEN, SYDVKM. V was cut by 4 bases and J by 4 bases, with 20 bases left in between. This CDR3 spans 17 amino acids. The CDR3 DNA reads as TGTGCCAGCAGTTCCGTGGCAGAGAGGGCGTGGGGAAACACCATATATTTT. It encodes CASSSVAERAWGNTIYF.

The V gene is TRBV11-3, the J gene TRBJ2-7; TRBD1 is a possible D gene (5 bases). Germline CDR1 reads SGHNT; CDR2 reads YENEEA. V shed 5 bases and J shed 4 bases, with 21 bases lying between them. The CDR3 runs to 16 residues. This CDR3 is CASSLRTPSFSYEQYV. The CDR3 DNA sequence: TGTGCCAGCAGCCTTAGGACACCGTCGTTCTCATACGAGCAGTACGTC.

There are a few counts of this clonotype. V gene TRBV5-4 combines with J gene TRBJ2-7, with 7 positions matching TRBD1. The CDR3 covers 16 residues. Unmatched junction bases numbered 10, after V lost 4 bases and J lost 0 bases. In germline, CDR1 is SGHNT, CDR2 YYREEE (reference sequence). CDR3 sequence: CASSQWDSFFSYEQYV. The CDR3 DNA reads as TGTGCCAGCAGCCAATGGGACAGCTTTTTCTCCTACGAGCAGTACGTC.

The chain couples TRBV12-3 or TRBV12-4 to TRBJ2-1; 12 bases are shared with TRBD2. V was clipped by 3 bases and J by 8 bases; unmatched bases: 8. The CDR3 is 16 amino acids. The chain's CDR3 is CASSFPPSGGADEQFF. DNA for the CDR3: TGTGCCAGCAGTTTCCCCCCTAGCGGGGGGGCGGATGAGCAGTTCTTC.